Each of the 21 T cell receptor beta chains below was sequenced from the same sample in a study of blood T cell repertoires in COVID-19. Generated by immunoSEQ multiplex PCR, the TCRdb table keeps only in-frame clones and is missing some. The sample lists tens of thousands of clones, about nine tenths occurring once. The sample comprised peripheral blood. These receptors were obtained from a man aged 45-60 years with active COVID-19.

In DNA, the CDR3 is TGTGCCAGCAGTGGCTACAGGGTTTTCCTGCCAGATACGCAGTATTTT. The encoded protein is CASSGYRVFLPDTQYF. The chain combines TRBV6-1 with TRBJ2-3, with D possibly TRBD1 on 6 matching bases. Germline-derived CDR1 and CDR2 are MNHNS and SASEGT. Trimming removed 4 bases at V and 4 bases at J, with 18 bases between. This CDR3 is built from 16 residues.

The chain joins TRBV11-3 to TRBJ2-1, with D perhaps TRBD2 (5 bases). Germline-derived CDR1 and CDR2 are SGHNT and YENEEA. V lost 0 bases and J 9 bases, leaving 9 bases between the germline ends. The CDR3 has 13 residues. CDR3 amino acids: CASSLDWRAEQFF. The DNA of the CDR3 is TGTGCCAGCAGCTTAGATTGGCGGGCTGAGCAGTTCTTC.

The rearrangement uses TRBV6-5 and TRBJ2-5; TRBD1 agrees at 12 bases. The J segment lost 6 bases and the V segment lost 6 bases, leaving 5 bases of the junction unmatched. The length of the CDR3 is 14 residues. Germline loops: CDR1 MNHEY, CDR2 SVGAGI. This CDR3 reads CASRGTGGLKTQYF. DNA for the CDR3: TGTGCCAGCAGGGGGACAGGGGGCTTGAAGACCCAGTACTTC.

The rearrangement links TRBV7-2 to TRBJ2-1; D is perhaps TRBD1 (5 bases). The CDR3 is made up of 16 amino acids. Looked up from germline, CDR1 is SGHTA and CDR2 is FQGNSA. V lost 3 bases and J 0 bases, leaving 12 bases between the germline ends. The CDR3 spells CASSLGHRSSYNEQFF. The DNA of the CDR3 is TGTGCCAGCAGCTTGGGGCACAGGAGCTCCTACAATGAGCAGTTCTTC.

This chain uses TRBV6-5 with TRBJ1-1; 9 bases line up with TRBD1. V lost 2 bases to trimming and J lost 5 bases; unmatched junction nucleotides: 6. Germline assignment: CDR1 MNHEY and CDR2 SVGAGI. The CDR3 contains 15 residues. CDR3 in DNA: TGTGCCAGCAGTTACCCGACAGGGGGGGGAACTGAAGCTTTCTTT. This sequence encodes CASSYPTGGGTEAFF.

This clone was seen a single time. V gene TRBV19 combines with J gene TRBJ2-1; 10 nucleotides line up with TRBD2. The ends lost 7 bases at V and 3 bases at J; junction bases unmatched: 9. The CDR3 contains 16 residues. Germline CDR1 LNHDA, CDR2 SQIVND (reference sequence). The CDR3 loop is CASTRAGGRVYNEQFF. The CDR3 DNA is TGTGCCAGTACCAGAGCGGGAGGGCGCGTCTACAATGAGCAGTTCTTC.

The V call is TRBV15, the J call TRBJ1-2; D is unresolved. The germline CDR1 and CDR2 sequences are LNHNV and YYDKDF (reference sequence). The V end lost 0 bases, the J end lost 5 bases, and 13 bases lay between the germline ends. The CDR3 has 15 amino acids. CDR3 in amino acids: CATSRDILSGYGYTF. CDR3 bases: TGTGCCACCAGCAGAGATATCCTCTCGGGATATGGCTACACCTTC.

V is TRBV28 and J is TRBJ2-1; TRBD1 is a possible D gene (5 bases). V dropped 11 bases and J dropped 0 bases, with 23 bases sitting between them. Looked up from germline, CDR1 is MDHEN and CDR2 is SYDVKM. The CDR3 has 17 residues. CDR3: CASPPSAVDTSYNEQFF. CDR3 DNA sequence: TGTGCCTCCCCACCCTCTGCGGTGGACACCTCCTACAATGAGCAGTTCTTC. Together with reference TRBV28 and TRBJ2-1, the CDR3 gives the full variable domain: DVKVTQSSRYLVKRTGEKVFLECVQDMDHENMFWYRQDPGLGLRLIYFSYDVKMKEKGDIPEGYSVSREKKERFSLILESASTNQTSMYLCASPPSAVDTSYNEQFFGPGTRLTVL.

CDR3 nucleotides: TGTGCCAGCAGCTTATCTTTACGGGGGGAGCTGTTTTTT. Its translation: CASSLSLRGELFF. This sequence joins TRBV7-3 and TRBJ2-2; no firm D call. Looked up from germline, CDR1 is SGHTA and CDR2 is FQGTGA. The CDR3 is made up of 13 amino acids. The ends were cut back, 2 bases at V and 8 bases at J, with 9 bases in the middle.

This clone was observed a handful of times. The V call is TRBV19, the J call TRBJ1-6, with a weak D call TRBD1 (6 bases). The V end lost 4 bases, the J end lost 5 bases, and 9 bases lay between the germline ends. The CDR3 has 14 amino acids. Germline loops: CDR1 LNHDA, CDR2 SQIVND (reference sequence). The CDR3 nucleotides read TGTGCCAGTAGTAGCGGGGGCCATAATTCACCCCTCCACTTT. Its protein product is CASSSGGHNSPLHF.

The CDR3 nucleotides are TGTGCCAGCAGCCAAGAAAAGCGGGGGGGCCAAGAGACCCAGTACTTC. It yields the protein CASSQEKRGGQETQYF. The chain links TRBV3-1 (or the pseudogene TRBV3-2) to TRBJ2-5, with 10 nucleotides matching TRBD2. V trimming: 0 bases; J trimming: 1 base; junction bases outside the gene matches: 2. Per the germline V gene, CDR1 is LGHDT and CDR2 is YNNKEL (reference sequence). The CDR3 has 16 amino acids.

V usage is TRBV6-5 and J usage is TRBJ1-2; D not resolved. V lost 8 bases and J 4 bases, leaving 14 bases between the germline ends. The CDR3 sequence is 13 residues long. Germline lookup yields CDR1 MNHEY and CDR2 SVGAGI. The CDR3 region has the DNA TGTGCCAGCGGGGAGTTGGGCCTCTATGGCTACACCTTC. Amino acid sequence: CASGELGLYGYTF.

The V and J genes are TRBV5-1 and TRBJ2-7; maybe TRBD1 (5 bases). Germline V gene lookup returns CDR1 SGHRS and CDR2 YFSETQ. The length of the CDR3 is 16 residues. V lost 4 bases and J 3 bases, leaving 20 bases between the germline ends. In DNA, the CDR3 is TGCGCCAGCAGCCTAAACGCAGGGAATCCGGTCTACGAGCAGTACTTC. Amino acids: CASSLNAGNPVYEQYF.

The chain has TRBV7-2 and TRBJ1-1; possibly TRBD1 for D (5 bases). This CDR3 has 13 amino acids. The V gene lost 1 base and the J gene lost 5 bases, with 8 bases spanning the gap. Germline V lookup: CDR1 SGHTA, CDR2 FQGNSA. In nucleotides, the CDR3 is TGTGCCAGCAGCTTAGGAAAGGGGACTGAAGCTTTCTTT. Encoded protein: CASSLGKGTEAFF.

The rearrangement uses TRBV11-2 and TRBJ2-3, with 11 bases identical to TRBD2. The CDR3 is made up of 18 amino acids. Germline trimming cut 0 bases from V and 3 bases from J; bases unmatched to any gene: 8. In germline, CDR1 is SGHAT, CDR2 FQNNGV. CDR3 residues: CASSLDLSGGAVTDTQYF. DNA of the CDR3: TGTGCCAGCAGCTTAGATCTTAGCGGGGGGGCCGTAACAGATACGCAGTATTTT.

J is TRBJ2-3 and V is TRBV27; D is possibly TRBD1 (5 bases). The CDR3 runs to 15 residues. Germline lookup yields CDR1 MNHEY and CDR2 SMNVEV (reference sequence). The ends were cut back, 0 bases at V and 6 bases at J, with 13 bases in the middle. The CDR3 nucleotides read TGTGCCAGCAGTTTATCAACCCAGGGCCTGGATACGCAGTATTTT. It encodes CASSLSTQGLDTQYF.

This chain uses TRBV7-2 with TRBJ2-1; 9 nucleotides line up with TRBD2. Trimming removed 6 bases from V and 9 bases from J; junction bases left unmatched: 9. This CDR3 is 14 amino acids long. From germline, CDR1 is SGHTA and CDR2 FQGNSA. The CDR3 nucleotides are TGTGCCAGCAGTTCGGGACTAGCCGGCGGTGAGCAGTTCTTC. Translated: CASSSGLAGGEQFF.

The chain uses TRBV3-1 (or the pseudogene TRBV3-2) and TRBJ2-3; TRBD2 agrees at 10 bases. This CDR3 spans 17 amino acids. With V trimmed by 2 bases and J by 1 base, 6 bases remained unmatched. CDR1 is LGHDT, CDR2 YNNKEL, per germline (reference sequence). CDR3 bases: TGTGCCAGCAGCCAACCCCGGACTAGCGGTTGCACAGATACGCAGTATTTT. This codes for CASSQPRTSGCTDTQYF.

The chain carries TRBV4-1 and TRBJ2-3; the D gene is possibly TRBD2 (5 bases). The V end was cut by 0 bases, the J end by 2 bases, with 21 bases between. The CDR3 has 19 residues. Germline assignment: CDR1 MGHRA and CDR2 YSYEKL. The CDR3 DNA reads TGCGCCAGCAGCCAAGACGGACTCTCTTTTGAACGGTCCACAGATACGCAGTATTTT. This translates into CASSQDGLSFERSTDTQYF.

This chain uses TRBV19 with TRBJ1-1; the match to TRBD1 covers 8 bases. V was clipped by 5 bases and J by 5 bases; unmatched bases: 10. CDR3 length: 15 amino acids. Per germline, CDR1 LNHDA and CDR2 SQIVND (reference sequence). As DNA, the CDR3 is TGTGCCAGTAGTCCCCGGACAGGGCCTCGAACTGAAGCTTTCTTT. Its protein product is CASSPRTGPRTEAFF.

J is TRBJ1-5 and V is TRBV5-8; 7 bases align to TRBD1. Germline CDR1 and CDR2: SGHTS and YDEGEE. The CDR3 sequence is 15 residues long. V lost 4 bases, J lost 2 bases, and 6 bases stayed unmatched. Here the CDR3 reads CASSRGQLGNQPQHF. The CDR3 DNA follows: TGTGCCAGCAGCAGGGGACAGCTCGGCAATCAGCCCCAGCATTTT.